Presented here are 28 T cell receptor beta chains from one specimen sequenced in a study of neurological immune-mediated disorders. TCRdb analysed the 5' RACE reads with MiXCR anew, one entry per CDR3 protein. The data show around 66,000 distinct CDR3 sequences, roughly 4.4% seen once. Sample: PBMCs. Source of these receptors: a woman aged 70-85 years with multiple sclerosis.

The chain uses TRBV20-1 and TRBJ2-2, with 9 bases matching TRBD1. The V and J ends lost 2 bases and 7 bases, in that order; junction bases with no gene match: 11. Germline V gene sequence: CDR1 DFQATT, CDR2 SNEGSKA (reference sequence). This CDR3 has 16 residues. CDR3 region: CSARPARQGDNGELFF. CDR3 nucleotide sequence: TGCAGTGCTAGACCAGCCCGACAGGGGGACAACGGGGAGCTGTTTTTT.

The chain couples TRBV6-6 to TRBJ1-5; 9 bases are a match to TRBD1. Trimming at V came to 6 bases and at J to 7 bases, leaving 10 bases not matched to a gene. Germline V CDR1 and CDR2: MNHNY, SVGAGI (reference sequence). The CDR3 is 15 residues long. CDR3 in amino acids: CASRVGTGILQPQHF. The CDR3 DNA sequence: TGTGCCAGCAGAGTTGGGACAGGGATCTTGCAGCCCCAGCATTTT.

This clonotype has a count of ten or more. V and J are TRBV7-2 and TRBJ1-5; TRBD1 matches 7 bases. V gave up 4 bases and J gave up 4 bases; unmatched junction bases: 4. CDR1 and CDR2 (germline): SGHTA, FQGNSA. The CDR3 is 14 amino acids. The CDR3 coding sequence is TGTGCCAGCAGCTCCATGACAGGGAATCAGCCCCAGCATTTT. It codes for CASSSMTGNQPQHF.

This clonotype has a count of ten or more. This chain links TRBV4-1 with TRBJ2-6; D unresolved. CDR1 and CDR2 from the germline V gene are MGHRA and YSYEKL. The CDR3 loop spans 18 amino acids. Trimming took 1 base from V and 0 from J, leaving 13 bases between them. This CDR3 reads CASSQVQTLPSGANVLTF. CDR3 coding DNA: TGCGCCAGCAGCCAAGTTCAAACCCTGCCCTCTGGGGCCAACGTCCTGACTTTC.

This clonotype was counted many times. The rearrangement joins TRBV9 to TRBJ2-1, with TRBD2 matching 11 bases. The germline V gene encodes CDR1 SGDLS and CDR2 YYNGEE. This CDR3 region has 17 residues. J was trimmed by 5 bases and V by 4 bases; bases with no gene match: 11. CDR3 in DNA: TGTGCCAGCAGCACGGGTGGGCTAGCGGGAGGCCACAATGAGCAGTTCTTC. This gives the protein CASSTGGLAGGHNEQFF.

This clonotype was seen a single time. The junction departs from the called germline gene at one end, perhaps through a read error. V and J are TRBV11-3 and TRBJ2-2; no definite D call. The germline V gene has CDR1 SGHNT and CDR2 YENEEA. This CDR3 has 12 amino acids. The CDR3: CDSRKDTGELFF. The CDR3 coding sequence is TGTGACAGCAGGAAAGACACCGGGGAGCTGTTTTTT.

The sample holds many counts of this clonotype. The genes are TRBV5-6 and TRBJ1-4; D is undetermined. Germline CDR1 SGHDT, CDR2 YYEEEE. The CDR3 is 14 amino acids. The V end was cut by 2 bases, the J end by 5 bases, with 10 bases between. This CDR3 reads CASSFLNLNEKLFF. As DNA, the CDR3 is TGTGCCAGCAGCTTTTTGAACCTGAATGAAAAACTGTTTTTT.

The genes are TRBV5-1 and TRBJ2-7, with D possibly being TRBD1 or TRBD2 (5 bases each). Looked up from germline, CDR1 is SGHRS and CDR2 is YFSETQ. The CDR3 has 13 residues. V was shortened by 4 bases and J by 0 bases, with 8 bases between the two germline ends. CDR3 coding DNA: TGCGCCAGCAGCCGGGACCTCTCCTACGAGCAGTACTTC. Protein: CASSRDLSYEQYF. Combining the CDR3 with reference TRBV5-1 and TRBJ2-7 gives the whole variable domain KAGVTQTPRYLIKTRGQQVTLSCSPISGHRSVSWYQQTPGQGLQFLFEYFSETQRNKGNFPGRFSGRQFSNSRSEMNVSTLELGDSALYLCASSRDLSYEQYFGPGTRLTVT.

This clonotype was observed many times. The chain couples TRBV5-1 to TRBJ2-7; D might be TRBD1 (6 bases). The CDR3 is made up of 15 amino acids. V lost 6 bases and J lost 4, with 20 bases in between. The V gene's germline CDR1 is SGHRS and CDR2 YFSETQ. The CDR3, as DNA: TGCGCCAGCAACAATCTCACGGGAAGGGGGTACGAGCAGTACTTC. Translating gives CASNNLTGRGYEQYF.

This clonotype was counted at least ten times. One end of the junction is discordant with germline, which a read error may explain. The chain employs TRBV3-1 and TRBJ2-7; D tentatively fits TRBD1 or TRBD2 (5 bases each). The CDR3 sequence is 15 residues long. Per the germline V gene, CDR1 is LGHDT and CDR2 is YNNKEL (reference sequence). CDR3 coding DNA: TGTGCCAGCAGCCAAGGCCCAAAGGGACCACACTACGCGGACTTC. Translating gives CASSQGPKGPHYADF.

Note on this clonotype: The CDR3 carries no conserved terminal phenylalanine or tryptophan, so it likely arises from a read error. J is TRBJ1-2 and V is TRBV4-1; no definite D call. This CDR3 is built from 12 residues. Germline V gene data show CDR1 as MGHRA and CDR2 as YSYEKL. V gave up 2 bases and J gave up 4 bases, with 5 bases separating them. In DNA form, the CDR3 reads TGCGCCAGCAGCCAAACGAGCTATGGCTACACCTGC. Amino acid sequence: CASSQTSYGYTC.

This clonotype has at least ten counts. V is TRBV29-1 and J is TRBJ1-6; D remains ambiguous. Germline CDR1 and CDR2: SQVTM and ANQGSEA. V lost 4 bases, J lost 9 bases, and 13 bases lay in between. The length of the CDR3 is 13 residues. The CDR3 DNA follows: TGCAGCGTTGTAAACAACTCGGGTTCACCCCTCCACTTT. This translates into CSVVNNSGSPLHF.

Many counts were recorded for this clonotype. V gene TRBV7-2 combines with J gene TRBJ2-7, with D possibly matching TRBD1 (7 bases). Germline-derived CDR1 and CDR2 are SGHTA and FQGNSA. The CDR3 loop spans 15 amino acids. V lost 1 base to trimming and J lost 5 bases, with 15 bases between them. CDR3 loop: CASSLVGGGANEQYF. In nucleotides, the CDR3 is TGTGCCAGCAGCTTAGTAGGGGGCGGGGCCAACGAGCAGTACTTC.

This clonotype was recorded many times. The chain is built from TRBV5-1 and TRBJ1-1; D call uncertain. The germline V gene encodes CDR1 SGHRS and CDR2 YFSETQ. V gave up 0 bases and J gave up 3 bases, with 9 bases separating them. The length of the CDR3 is 14 residues. CDR3 DNA sequence: TGCGCCAGCAGCTTGGGAGGTAGGGACACTGAAGCTTTCTTT. Protein: CASSLGGRDTEAFF. Complete variable domain (other parts from reference TRBV5-1 and TRBJ1-1): KAGVTQTPRYLIKTRGQQVTLSCSPISGHRSVSWYQQTPGQGLQFLFEYFSETQRNKGNFPGRFSGRQFSNSRSEMNVSTLELGDSALYLCASSLGGRDTEAFFGQGTRLTVV.

This sequence joins TRBV20-1 and TRBJ1-1; 9 nucleotides match TRBD1. Germline V CDR1 and CDR2: DFQATT, SNEGSKA (reference sequence). V dropped 6 bases and J dropped 5; count of bases not matched to a gene: 10. This CDR3 comprises 14 residues. In DNA form, the CDR3 reads TGCAGTGCCCAGCGCAGGGACAGGGTGACTGAAGCTTTCTTT. This gives the protein CSAQRRDRVTEAFF.

This clonotype has more than one count but fewer than ten. This rearrangement joins TRBV19 to TRBJ1-2; no firm D call. Per the germline V gene, CDR1 is LNHDA and CDR2 is SQIVND (reference sequence). V lost 3 bases, J lost 4 bases, and 15 bases lay in between. The CDR3 length is 15 residues. DNA for the CDR3: TGTGCCAGTAGTATCGTAAGGACTCACAGCTATGGCTACACCTTC. Translating it yields CASSIVRTHSYGYTF.

This clonotype was seen many times. The J gene is TRBJ2-7, the V gene TRBV10-3; D uncertain. The V gene's germline CDR1 is ENHRY and CDR2 SYGVKD. This CDR3 contains 11 residues. V was trimmed by 4 bases and J by 6 bases, leaving 7 bases between them. CDR3 amino acids: CAISAAGEQYF. CDR3 sequence (DNA): TGTGCCATCAGTGCGGCTGGCGAGCAGTACTTC.

This clonotype was detected only a few times. The gene calls are TRBV7-6 and TRBJ2-7; D is unresolved. CDR1 and CDR2 from the germline V gene are SGHVS and FNYEAQ. The CDR3 sequence is 12 residues long. Between the trimmed V and J ends, which lost 3 bases and 6 bases, there was a span of 9 bases. In nucleotides, the CDR3 is TGTGCCAGCAGCTTTATGCGAGGCGAGCAGTACTTC. Translation gives CASSFMRGEQYF.

This clonotype was recorded many times. CDR3 nucleotide sequence: TGTGCCAGCAGCCAGCTCAGATCGCCCCAGCATTTT. Translating gives CASSQLRSPQHF. This chain links TRBV5-6 with TRBJ1-5, with D uncertain. The V end was cut by 4 bases, the J end by 9 bases, with 11 bases between. CDR1 SGHDT and CDR2 YYEEEE come from the germline V gene. This CDR3 comprises 12 residues.

This clonotype appeared many times. This sequence joins TRBV12-3 or TRBV12-4 and TRBJ1-1; D might be TRBD1 (5 bases). This CDR3 is 14 amino acids long. The V end was cut by 4 bases, the J end by 1 base, with 10 bases between. CDR3 sequence reads: CASSWGIQNTEAFF. For the CDR3, the DNA is TGTGCCAGCAGTTGGGGGATTCAGAACACTGAAGCTTTCTTT.

This clonotype was counted at least ten times. The chain combines TRBV7-8 with TRBJ2-7, with D possibly being TRBD2 (6 bases). CDR3 length: 15 amino acids. The ends were cut back, 1 base at V and 3 bases at J, with 13 bases in the middle. The germline V gene has CDR1 SGHVS and CDR2 FQNEAQ. The CDR3 nucleotides read TGTGCCAGCAGCTTAGTCGCAGCTAGCGTCTACGAGCAGTACTTC. Amino acids: CASSLVAASVYEQYF.

This clonotype showed up many times. The chain carries TRBV5-7 and TRBJ2-1, with a weak D call TRBD1 (6 bases). TRBV5-7 is identified as an open reading frame with a role that is uncertain. Trimming cost V 4 bases and J 8 bases, with 22 bases left between them. The CDR3 is made up of 16 amino acids. The CDR3 nucleotides are TGTGCCAGCAGCCCCAAGGGGGTTTTGATCTTCGATGAGCAGTTCTTC. Translating gives CASSPKGVLIFDEQFF.

This clonotype was detected many times. This CDR3 is CASSLALGNTEAFF. CDR3 nucleotide sequence: TGTGCCAGCAGCTTGGCCCTGGGAAACACTGAAGCTTTCTTT. The rearrangement joins TRBV5-6 to TRBJ1-1; no clear D gene. Germline lookup yields CDR1 SGHDT and CDR2 YYEEEE. V gave up 0 bases and J gave up 2 bases, with 8 bases separating them. The CDR3 loop spans 14 amino acids.

A few counts support this clonotype. This chain uses TRBV12-3 or TRBV12-4 with TRBJ2-1; D may be TRBD1 (5 bases). V was trimmed by 4 bases and J by 6 bases, leaving 10 bases between them. The CDR3 extends over 13 amino acids. The CDR3 DNA follows: TGTGCCAGCAGTTCCAGGGCCGGCAATGAGCAGTTCTTC. Encoded protein: CASSSRAGNEQFF.

Concerning this clonotype: One end of the junction fails to match germline, which may point to a read error. The chain's CDR3 is CASSRNNEQIF. CDR3 nucleotide sequence: TGTGCCAGCAGTCGAAACAATGAGCAGATCTTC. The chain joins TRBV6-5 to TRBJ2-1; no clear D. This CDR3 region has 11 residues. Germline V gives CDR1 MNHEY, CDR2 SVGAGI.

This clonotype has at least ten counts. This sequence joins TRBV5-6 and TRBJ1-1; D gene ambiguous. V was pared by 4 bases and J by 1 base, with 8 bases between. The CDR3 covers 13 residues. From germline, CDR1 is SGHDT and CDR2 YYEEEE. CDR3 bases: TGTGCCAGCAGCGGAACTTGGAACACTGAAGCTTTCTTT. Translated: CASSGTWNTEAFF.

This clonotype was seen many times. The CDR3: CASSLAPGLAGEETQYF. The DNA of the CDR3 is TGCGCCAGCAGCTTGGCCCCGGGACTAGCGGGAGAGGAGACCCAGTACTTC. The V and J genes are TRBV5-1 and TRBJ2-5, with 14 bases fitting TRBD2. CDR1 and CDR2 (germline): SGHRS, YFSETQ. V lost 0 bases to trimming and J lost 5 bases; unmatched junction nucleotides: 6. The CDR3 has 17 amino acids.

The CDR3, as DNA: TGTGCCATCAGACTAGCGCCCAGGGGTGAGGAGCAGTTCTTC. This gives the protein CAIRLAPRGEEQFF. The rearrangement uses TRBV10-3 and TRBJ2-1, with D possibly TRBD2 on 7 matching bases. Per the germline V gene, CDR1 is ENHRY and CDR2 is SYGVKD. The CDR3 runs 14 residues. The V and J ends lost 6 bases and 10 bases respectively, with 19 bases between them.